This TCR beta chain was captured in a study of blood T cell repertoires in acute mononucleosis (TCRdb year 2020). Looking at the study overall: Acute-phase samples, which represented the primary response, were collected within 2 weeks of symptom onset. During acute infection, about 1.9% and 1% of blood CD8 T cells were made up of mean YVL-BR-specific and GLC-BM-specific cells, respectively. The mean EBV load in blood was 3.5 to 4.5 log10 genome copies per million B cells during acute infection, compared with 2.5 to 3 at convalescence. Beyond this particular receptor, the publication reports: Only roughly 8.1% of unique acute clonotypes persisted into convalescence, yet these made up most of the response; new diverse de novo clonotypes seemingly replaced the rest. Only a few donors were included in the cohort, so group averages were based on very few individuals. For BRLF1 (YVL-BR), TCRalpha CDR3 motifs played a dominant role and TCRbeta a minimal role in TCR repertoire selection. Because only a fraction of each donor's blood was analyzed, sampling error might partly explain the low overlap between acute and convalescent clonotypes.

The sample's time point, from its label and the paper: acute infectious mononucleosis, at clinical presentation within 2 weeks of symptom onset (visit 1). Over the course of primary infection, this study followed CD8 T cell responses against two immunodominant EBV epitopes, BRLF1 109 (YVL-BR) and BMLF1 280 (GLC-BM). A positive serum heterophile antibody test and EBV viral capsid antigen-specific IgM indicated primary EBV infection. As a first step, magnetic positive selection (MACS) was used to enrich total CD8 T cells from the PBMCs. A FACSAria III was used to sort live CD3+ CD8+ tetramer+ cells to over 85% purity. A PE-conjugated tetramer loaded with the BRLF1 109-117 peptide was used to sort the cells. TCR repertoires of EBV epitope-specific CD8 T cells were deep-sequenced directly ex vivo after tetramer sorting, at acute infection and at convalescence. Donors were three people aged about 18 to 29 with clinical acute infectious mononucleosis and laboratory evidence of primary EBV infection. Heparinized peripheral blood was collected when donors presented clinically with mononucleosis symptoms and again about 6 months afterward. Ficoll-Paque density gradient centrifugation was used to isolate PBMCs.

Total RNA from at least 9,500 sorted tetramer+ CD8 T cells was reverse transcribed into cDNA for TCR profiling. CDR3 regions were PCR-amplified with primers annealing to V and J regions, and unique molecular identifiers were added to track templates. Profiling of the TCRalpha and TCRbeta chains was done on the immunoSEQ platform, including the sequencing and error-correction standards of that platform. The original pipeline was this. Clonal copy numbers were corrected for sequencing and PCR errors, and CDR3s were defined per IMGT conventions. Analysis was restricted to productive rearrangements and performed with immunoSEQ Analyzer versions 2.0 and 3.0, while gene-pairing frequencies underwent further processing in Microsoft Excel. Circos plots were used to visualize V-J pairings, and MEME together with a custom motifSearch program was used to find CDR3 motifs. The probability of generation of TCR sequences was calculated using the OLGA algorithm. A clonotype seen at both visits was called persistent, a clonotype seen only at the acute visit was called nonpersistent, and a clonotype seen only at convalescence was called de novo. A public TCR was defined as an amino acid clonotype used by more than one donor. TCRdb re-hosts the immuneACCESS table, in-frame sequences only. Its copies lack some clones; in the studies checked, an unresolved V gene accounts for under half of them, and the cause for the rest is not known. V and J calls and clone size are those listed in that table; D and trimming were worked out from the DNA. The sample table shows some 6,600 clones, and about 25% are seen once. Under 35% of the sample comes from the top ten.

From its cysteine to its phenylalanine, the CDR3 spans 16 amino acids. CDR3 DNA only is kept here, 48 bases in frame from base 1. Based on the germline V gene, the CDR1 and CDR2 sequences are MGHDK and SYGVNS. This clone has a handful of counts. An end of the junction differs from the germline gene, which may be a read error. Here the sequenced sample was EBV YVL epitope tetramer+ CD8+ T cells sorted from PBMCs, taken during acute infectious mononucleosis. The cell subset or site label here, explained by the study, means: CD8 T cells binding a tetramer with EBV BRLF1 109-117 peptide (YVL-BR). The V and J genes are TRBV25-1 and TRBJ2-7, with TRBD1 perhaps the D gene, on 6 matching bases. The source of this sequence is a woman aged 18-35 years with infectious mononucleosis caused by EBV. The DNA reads TGTGCCATCAGTGATCCGTTGGCAGGGGAAAACTACGAGCAGTACTTC. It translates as CAISDPLAGENYEQYF.